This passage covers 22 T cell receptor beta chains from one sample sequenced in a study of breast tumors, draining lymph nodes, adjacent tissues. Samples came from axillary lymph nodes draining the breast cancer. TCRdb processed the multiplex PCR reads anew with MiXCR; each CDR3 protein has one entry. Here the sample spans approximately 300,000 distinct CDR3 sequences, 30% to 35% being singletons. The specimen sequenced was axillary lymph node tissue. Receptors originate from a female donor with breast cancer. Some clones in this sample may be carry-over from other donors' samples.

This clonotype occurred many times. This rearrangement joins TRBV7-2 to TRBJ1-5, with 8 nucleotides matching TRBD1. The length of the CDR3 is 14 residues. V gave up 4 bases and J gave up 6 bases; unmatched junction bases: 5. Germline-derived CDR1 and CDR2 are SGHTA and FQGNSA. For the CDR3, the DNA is TGTGCCAGCAGCTCCGACAGGGGAGGTCAGCCCCAGCATTTT. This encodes CASSSDRGGQPQHF.

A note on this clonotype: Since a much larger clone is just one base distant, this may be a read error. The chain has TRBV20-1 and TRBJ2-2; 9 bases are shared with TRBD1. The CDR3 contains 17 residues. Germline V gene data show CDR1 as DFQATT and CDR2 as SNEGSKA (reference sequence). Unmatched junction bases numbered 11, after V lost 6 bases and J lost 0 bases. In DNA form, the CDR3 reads TGCAGTGCCCCTACGATACGGACAGGGGCGAACACCGGGGAGCTGTTTTTT. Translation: CSAPTIRTGANTGELFF.

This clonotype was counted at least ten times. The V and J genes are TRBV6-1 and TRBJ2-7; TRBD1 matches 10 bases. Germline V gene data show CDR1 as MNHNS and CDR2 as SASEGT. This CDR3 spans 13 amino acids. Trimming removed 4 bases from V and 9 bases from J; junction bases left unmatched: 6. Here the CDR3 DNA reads TGTGCCAGCAGTGCCCCGACAGGGGGCCCGCAGTACTTC. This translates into CASSAPTGGPQYF.

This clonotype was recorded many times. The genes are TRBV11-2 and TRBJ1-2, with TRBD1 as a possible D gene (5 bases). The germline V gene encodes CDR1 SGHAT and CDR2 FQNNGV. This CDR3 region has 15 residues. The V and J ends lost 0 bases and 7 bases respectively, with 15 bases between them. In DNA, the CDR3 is TGTGCCAGCAGCTTAGACCGGGGCCCCAGTTCTGGCTACACCTTC. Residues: CASSLDRGPSSGYTF.

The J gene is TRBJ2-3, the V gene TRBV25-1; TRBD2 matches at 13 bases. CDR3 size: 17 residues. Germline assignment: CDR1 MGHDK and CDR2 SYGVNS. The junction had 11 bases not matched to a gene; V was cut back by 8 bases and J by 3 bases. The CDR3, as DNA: TGTGCCAGCTCACCAAGACTAGCGGGAGGTAGGACAGATACGCAGTATTTT. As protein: CASSPRLAGGRTDTQYF.

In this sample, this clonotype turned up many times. CDR3 in amino acids: CASSVGDRSPLPQETQYF. The DNA of the CDR3 is TGTGCCAGCAGCGTAGGGGACAGGAGCCCCCTCCCCCAAGAGACCCAGTACTTC. This chain links TRBV9 with TRBJ2-5, with TRBD1 matching over 8 bases. Unmatched junction bases numbered 11, after V lost 0 bases and J lost 1 base. The CDR3 is 18 residues long. The V gene's germline CDR1 is SGDLS and CDR2 YYNGEE.

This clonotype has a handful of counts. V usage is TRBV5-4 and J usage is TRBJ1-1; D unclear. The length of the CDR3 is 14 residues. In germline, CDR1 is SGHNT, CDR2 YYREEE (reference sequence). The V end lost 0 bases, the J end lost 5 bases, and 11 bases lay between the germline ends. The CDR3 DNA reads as TGTGCCAGCAGCTTGGGGCAGGCCTTGACTGAAGCTTTCTTT. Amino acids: CASSLGQALTEAFF.

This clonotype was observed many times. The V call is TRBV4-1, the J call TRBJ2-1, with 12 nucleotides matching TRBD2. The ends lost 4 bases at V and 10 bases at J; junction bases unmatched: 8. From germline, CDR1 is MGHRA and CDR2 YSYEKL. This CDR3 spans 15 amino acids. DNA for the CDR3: TGCGCCAGCAGCCCCCGGACTAGCGGGGCCGGGGAGCAGTTCTTC. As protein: CASSPRTSGAGEQFF.

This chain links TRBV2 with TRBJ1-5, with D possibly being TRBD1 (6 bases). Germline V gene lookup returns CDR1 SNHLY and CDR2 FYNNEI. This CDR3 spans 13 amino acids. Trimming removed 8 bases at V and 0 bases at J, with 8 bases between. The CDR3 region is CASRGASNQPQHF. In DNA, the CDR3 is TGTGCCAGCCGGGGGGCTAGCAATCAGCCCCAGCATTTT.

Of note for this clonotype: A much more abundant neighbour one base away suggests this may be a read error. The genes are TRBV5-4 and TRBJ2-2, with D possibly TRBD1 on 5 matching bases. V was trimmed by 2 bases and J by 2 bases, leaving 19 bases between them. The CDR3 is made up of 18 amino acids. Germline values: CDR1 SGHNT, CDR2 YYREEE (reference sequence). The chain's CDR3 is CASSFGRQGARNTGELFF. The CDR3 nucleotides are TGTGCCAGCAGCTTTGGTAGGCAGGGTGCTCGTAACACCGGGGAGCTGTTTTTT. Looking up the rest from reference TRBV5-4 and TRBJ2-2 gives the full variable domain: ETGVTQSPTHLIKTRGQQVTLRCSSQSGHNTVSWYQQALGQGPQFIFQYYREEENGRGNFPPRFSGLQFPNYSSELNVNALELDDSALYLCASSFGRQGARNTGELFFGEGSRLTVL.

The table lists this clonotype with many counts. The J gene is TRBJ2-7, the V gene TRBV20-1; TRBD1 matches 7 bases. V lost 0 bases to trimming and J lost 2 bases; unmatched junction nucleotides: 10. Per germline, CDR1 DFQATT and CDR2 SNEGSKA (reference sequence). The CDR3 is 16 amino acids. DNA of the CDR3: TGCAGTGCTAGAGATCCTGGCCAGGGGGTGCCCTACGAGCAGTACTTC. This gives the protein CSARDPGQGVPYEQYF.

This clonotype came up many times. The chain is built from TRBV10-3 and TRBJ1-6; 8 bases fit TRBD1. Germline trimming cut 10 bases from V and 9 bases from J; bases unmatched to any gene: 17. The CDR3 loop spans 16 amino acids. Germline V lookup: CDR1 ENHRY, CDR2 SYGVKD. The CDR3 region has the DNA TGTGCCACCCTGGAGCGACGGACAGGGAACACTTCACCCCTCCACTTT. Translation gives CATLERRTGNTSPLHF.

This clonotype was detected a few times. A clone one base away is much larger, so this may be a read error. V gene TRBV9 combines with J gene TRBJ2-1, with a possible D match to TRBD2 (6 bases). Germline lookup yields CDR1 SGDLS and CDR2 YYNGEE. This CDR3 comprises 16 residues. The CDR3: CASSVQSGSSYNAQFF. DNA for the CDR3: TGTGCCAGCAGCGTTCAAAGCGGGTCCTCATACAATGCGCAGTTCTTC.

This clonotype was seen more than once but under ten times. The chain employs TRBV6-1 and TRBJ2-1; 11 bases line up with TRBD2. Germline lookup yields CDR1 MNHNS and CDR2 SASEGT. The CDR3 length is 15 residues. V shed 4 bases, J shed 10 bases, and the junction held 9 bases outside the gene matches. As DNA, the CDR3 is TGTGCCAGCAGTGCAACTAGCGGGAGTGTGGGAGAGCAGTTCTTC. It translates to CASSATSGSVGEQFF.

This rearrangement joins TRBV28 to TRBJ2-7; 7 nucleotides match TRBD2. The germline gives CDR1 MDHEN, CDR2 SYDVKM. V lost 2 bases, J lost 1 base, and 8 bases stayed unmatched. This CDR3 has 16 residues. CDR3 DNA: TGTGCCAGCAGTTTACGGCTCGGGAGGCCTTCCTACGAGCAGTACTTC. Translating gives CASSLRLGRPSYEQYF.

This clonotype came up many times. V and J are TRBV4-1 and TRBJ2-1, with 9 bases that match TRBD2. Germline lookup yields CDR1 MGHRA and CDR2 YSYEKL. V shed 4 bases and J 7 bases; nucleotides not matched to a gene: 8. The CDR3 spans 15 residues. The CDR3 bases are TGCGCCAGCAGCCTTCGGCTAGCGGGATATAATGAGCAGTTCTTC. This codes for CASSLRLAGYNEQFF.

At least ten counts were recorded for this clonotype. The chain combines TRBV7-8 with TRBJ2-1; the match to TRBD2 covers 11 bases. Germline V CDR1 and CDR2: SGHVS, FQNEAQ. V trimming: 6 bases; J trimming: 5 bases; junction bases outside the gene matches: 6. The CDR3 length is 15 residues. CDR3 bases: TGTGCCAGCAGACCACTAGCGGGGGTAAACAATGAGCAGTTCTTC. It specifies CASRPLAGVNNEQFF.

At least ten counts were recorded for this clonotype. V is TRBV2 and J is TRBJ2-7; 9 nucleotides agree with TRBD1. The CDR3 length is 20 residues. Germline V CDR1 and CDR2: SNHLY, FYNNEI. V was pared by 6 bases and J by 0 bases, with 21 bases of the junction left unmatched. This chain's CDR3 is CASRGYQTGGRSSYSYEQYF. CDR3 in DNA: TGTGCCAGCAGGGGGTACCAGACAGGGGGACGTAGCAGCTACTCCTACGAGCAGTACTTC.

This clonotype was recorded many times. Written as DNA, the CDR3 is TGTGCCAGCAGCCGCCCCGCGGGAGAACGCGAGCAGTACTTC. Translated: CASSRPAGEREQYF. The chain combines TRBV7-2 with TRBJ2-7; TRBD2 matches 7 bases. Germline trimming cut 5 bases from V and 6 bases from J; bases unmatched to any gene: 10. The CDR3 covers 14 residues. Germline V gives CDR1 SGHTA, CDR2 FQGNSA.

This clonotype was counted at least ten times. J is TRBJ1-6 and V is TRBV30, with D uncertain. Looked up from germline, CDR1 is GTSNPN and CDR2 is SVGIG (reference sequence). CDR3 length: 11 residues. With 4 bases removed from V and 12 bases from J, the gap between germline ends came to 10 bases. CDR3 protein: CAWITEGPLHF. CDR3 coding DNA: TGTGCCTGGATTACAGAAGGACCCCTCCACTTT.

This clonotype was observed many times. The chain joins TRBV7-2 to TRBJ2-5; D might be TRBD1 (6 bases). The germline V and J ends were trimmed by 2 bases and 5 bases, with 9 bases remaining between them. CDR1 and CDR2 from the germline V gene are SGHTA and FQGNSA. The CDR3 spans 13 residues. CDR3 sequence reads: CASSLSRGETQYF. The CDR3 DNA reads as TGTGCCAGCAGCTTATCCAGGGGCGAGACCCAGTACTTC.

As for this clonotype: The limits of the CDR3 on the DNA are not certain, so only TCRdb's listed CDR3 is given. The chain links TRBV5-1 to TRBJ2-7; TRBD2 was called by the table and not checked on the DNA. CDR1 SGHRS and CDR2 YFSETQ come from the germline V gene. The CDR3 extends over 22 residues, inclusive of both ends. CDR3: CASSFYICSARDLASGFYEQYF.